This T cell receptor (beta chain) is drawn from a study of cytomegalovirus exposure and HLA in healthy donors. The CDR3 covers 14 residues. CDR1 and CDR2 from the germline V gene are MNHEY and SVGAGI. Trimming left V 6 bases short and J 0 bases short, with 11 bases between. As concerns this clone: Its antigen is still unknown.

TCRdb's table, derived via immunoSEQ multiplex PCR, lists solely in-frame clones and lacks some. The repertoire includes some 330,000 clones, roughly 88% of them detected once, and 0.65% to 0.85% sits in the top ten. The study's findings and limits: Most TCR sequences showed up rarely, but some public TCRs showed up in many donors.

Sequencing used PBMCs. The V call is TRBV6-5, the J call TRBJ1-2; D is perhaps TRBD1 (5 bases). The TCR originated in a woman under 30 in good health and CMV-seronegative. The CDR3 bases are TGTGCCAGCAGCAAGGACACAGCTAACTATGGCTACACCTTC. Protein: CASSKDTANYGYTF.